This T cell receptor beta chain was recorded in a study of blood T cell repertoires in COVID-19. The wider study: The samples span acute and convalescent COVID-19 from the United States, Italy and Spain. PBMCs, B-cell-depleted T cells, or T cells provided the cDNA or gDNA that made up the material.

The germline CDR1 and CDR2 sequences are SGHRS and YFSETQ. This CDR3 is built from 14 residues. Trimming took 4 bases from V and 4 from J, leaving 14 bases between them. This clone was seen once. Original processing methods: Reference gene primer amplification gave estimated nucleated cell counts. Measured with immunoSEQ multiplex PCR; TCRdb has only the in-frame clones, and not every one. V, J and clone size are taken as reported in that table, and D and trimming were inferred from the DNA itself. The table lists approximately 99,000 clones, 65% to 85% of them singletons. The chain combines TRBV5-1 with TRBJ2-5, with D perhaps matching TRBD1 (6 bases). The specimen was peripheral blood. This clonotype was sampled from a man between 65 and 85 years old with active or convalescent COVID-19. The CDR3 region is CASSQDSRGETQYF. DNA of the CDR3: TGCGCCAGCAGCCAGGATAGCAGGGGAGAGACCCAGTACTTC.